This TCR beta chain is drawn from a study of T cell repertoires in cytomegalovirus infection. Study information: Indications of both CMV infection and matching HLA type were provided by public TCR beta signatures. Study-level points and caveats: The ex vivo response was dominated by HLA-C-restricted CMV-specific TCR beta clonotypes. CMV carriers with the relevant HLA were identified by cumulative public TCR beta family frequency.

TCRdb analysed the reads with MiXCR anew, one entry per CDR3 protein. The sample carries nearly 450,000 distinct CDR3 sequences, approximately 31% recorded once. This clonotype occurred a few times. The antigen is undetermined. This CDR3 has 17 residues. The V segment lost 6 bases and the J segment 0 bases; nucleotides outside the gene matches: 8. The V gene is TRBV12-3 or TRBV12-4, the J gene TRBJ2-7; 13 bases match TRBD2. This TCR came from a human donor in good health (CMV status not recorded). Some clones in this sample may be carry-over from other donors' samples. Sequencing input: PBMCs. The CDR3 here is CASSATSGGFLSYEQYF. CDR3 bases: TGTGCCAGCAGCGCGACTAGCGGGGGGTTTCTCTCCTACGAGCAGTACTTC.